This T cell receptor (beta chain) stems from a study of identical twins. A universal primer site was created by template switching, with the cDNA bearing unique molecular identifiers. TCRdb analysed the 5' RACE reads with MiXCR anew, one entry per CDR3 protein. The sample lists approximately 410,000 distinct CDR3 sequences, less than 20% seen once, with 9.5% to 15% in the top ten. This CDR3 spans 13 amino acids. The germline gives CDR1 LGHNA, CDR2 YSLEER. J gave up 9 bases and V 0 bases, and 2 bases lay outside the gene matches. Study-level points and caveats: Sequences that were out-of-frame, alpha and twin-shared displayed an excess of low generation probability. Zero-insertion analyses could be partly confounded by invariant MAIT and iNKT cells. A lower insertion count was a feature of abundant cord blood beta clonotypes, with no such feature in memory repertoires.

Ten or more counts support this clonotype. Its matching antigen is unknown. Sample: naive T cells sorted from blood. The receptor comes from a man in his forties or fifties in good health. This chain links TRBV4-3 with TRBJ1-3; TRBD1 matches 7 bases. The CDR3: CASSQDRTGTIYF. CDR3 nucleotide sequence: TGCGCCAGCAGCCAAGATCGGACAGGCACCATATATTTT.